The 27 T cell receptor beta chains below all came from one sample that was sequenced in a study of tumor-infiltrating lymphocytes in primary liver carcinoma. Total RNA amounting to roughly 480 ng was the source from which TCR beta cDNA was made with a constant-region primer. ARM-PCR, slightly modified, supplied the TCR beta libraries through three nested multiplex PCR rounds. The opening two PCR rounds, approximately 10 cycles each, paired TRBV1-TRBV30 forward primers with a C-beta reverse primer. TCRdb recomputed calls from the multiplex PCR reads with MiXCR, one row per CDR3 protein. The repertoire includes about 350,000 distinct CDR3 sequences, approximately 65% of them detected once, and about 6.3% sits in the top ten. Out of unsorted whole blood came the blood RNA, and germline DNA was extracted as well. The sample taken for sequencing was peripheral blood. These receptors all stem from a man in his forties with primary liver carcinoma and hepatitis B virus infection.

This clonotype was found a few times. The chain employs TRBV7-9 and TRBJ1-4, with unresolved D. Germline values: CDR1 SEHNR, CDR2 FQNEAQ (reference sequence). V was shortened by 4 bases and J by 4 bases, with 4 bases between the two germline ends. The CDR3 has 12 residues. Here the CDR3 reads CASSYINEKLFF. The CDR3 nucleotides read TGTGCCAGCAGCTATATTAATGAAAAACTGTTTTTT.

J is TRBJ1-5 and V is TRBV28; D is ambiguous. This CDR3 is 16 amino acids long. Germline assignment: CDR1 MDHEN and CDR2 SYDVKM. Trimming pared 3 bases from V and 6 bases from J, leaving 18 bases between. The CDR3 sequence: CASSFIEGRGSQPQHF. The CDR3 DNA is TGTGCCAGCAGTTTCATAGAGGGTCGAGGGAGTCAGCCCCAGCATTTT.

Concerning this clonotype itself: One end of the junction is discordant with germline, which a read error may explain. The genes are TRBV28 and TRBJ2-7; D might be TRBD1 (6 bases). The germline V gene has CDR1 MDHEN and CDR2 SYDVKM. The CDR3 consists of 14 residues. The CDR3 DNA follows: TGTACCAGCAAGCAGGGGTCGGCCTCCTACGAGCAGTACTTC. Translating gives CTSKQGSASYEQYF.

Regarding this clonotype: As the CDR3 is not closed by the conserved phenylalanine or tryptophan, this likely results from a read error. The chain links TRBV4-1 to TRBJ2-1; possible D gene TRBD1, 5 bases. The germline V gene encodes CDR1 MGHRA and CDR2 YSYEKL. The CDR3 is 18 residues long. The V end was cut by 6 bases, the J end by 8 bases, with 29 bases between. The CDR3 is CASSPLSFRQWASDEQFL. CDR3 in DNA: TGCGCCAGCAGTCCTTTGTCCTTTAGACAGTGGGCGAGCGATGAGCAGTTCTTA.

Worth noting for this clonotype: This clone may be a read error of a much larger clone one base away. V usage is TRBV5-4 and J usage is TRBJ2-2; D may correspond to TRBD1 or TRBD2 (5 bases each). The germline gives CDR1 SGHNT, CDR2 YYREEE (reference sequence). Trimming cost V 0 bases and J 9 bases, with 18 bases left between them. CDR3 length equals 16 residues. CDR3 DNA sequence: TGTGCCAGCAGCTTGGCGGGCAGGGCCGGGGCCTGGGAGCTGTTTTTT. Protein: CASSLAGRAGAWELFF.

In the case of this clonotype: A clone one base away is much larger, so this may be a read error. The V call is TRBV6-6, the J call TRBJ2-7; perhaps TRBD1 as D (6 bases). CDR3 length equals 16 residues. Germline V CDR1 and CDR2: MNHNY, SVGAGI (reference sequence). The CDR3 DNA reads TGTGCCAGCAATTACCTTGACTTCAGGGGATCCTACGAGCAGTACTTC. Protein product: CASNYLDFRGSYEQYF.

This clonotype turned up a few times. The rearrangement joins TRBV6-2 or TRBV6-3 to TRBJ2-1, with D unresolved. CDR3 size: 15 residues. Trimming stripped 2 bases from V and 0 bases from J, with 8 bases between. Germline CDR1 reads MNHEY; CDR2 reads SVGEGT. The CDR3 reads CASSYNRNSYNEQFF. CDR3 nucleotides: TGTGCCAGCAGTTACAATAGAAACTCCTACAATGAGCAGTTCTTC.

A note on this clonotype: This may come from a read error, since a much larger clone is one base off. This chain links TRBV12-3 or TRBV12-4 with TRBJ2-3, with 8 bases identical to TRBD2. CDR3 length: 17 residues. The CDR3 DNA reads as TGTCCCAGCAGTATCGGGATAGCGGGACGCCCCCCAGATACGCAGTATTTT. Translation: CPSSIGIAGRPPDTQYF.

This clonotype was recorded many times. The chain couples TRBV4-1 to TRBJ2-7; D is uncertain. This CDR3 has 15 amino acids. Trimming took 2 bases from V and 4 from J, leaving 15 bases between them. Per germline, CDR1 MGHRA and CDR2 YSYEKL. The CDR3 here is CASSQTSSPVYEQYF. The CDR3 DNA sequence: TGCGCCAGCAGCCAAACTTCTTCCCCAGTTTACGAGCAGTACTTC.

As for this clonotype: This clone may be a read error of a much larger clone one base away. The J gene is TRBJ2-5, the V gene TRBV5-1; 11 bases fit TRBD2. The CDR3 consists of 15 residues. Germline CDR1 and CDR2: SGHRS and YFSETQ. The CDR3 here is CANSHGTSGQETQYF. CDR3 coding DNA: TGCGCCAACAGCCACGGGACTAGCGGCCAAGAGACCCAGTACTTC.

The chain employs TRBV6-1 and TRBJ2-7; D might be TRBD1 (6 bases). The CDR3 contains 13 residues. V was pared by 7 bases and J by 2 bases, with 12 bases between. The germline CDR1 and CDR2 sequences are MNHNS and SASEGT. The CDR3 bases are TGTGCCAGCACTAGACAGGACACCTACGAGCAGTACTTC. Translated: CASTRQDTYEQYF.

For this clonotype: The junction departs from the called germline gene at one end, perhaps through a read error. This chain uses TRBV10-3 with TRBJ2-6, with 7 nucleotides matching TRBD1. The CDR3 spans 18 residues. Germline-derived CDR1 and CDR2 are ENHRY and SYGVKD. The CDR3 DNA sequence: TGTGCCATCAGTGCGTGGGCAGGGGGTATCTCTGGGGCCAATGTCCTGACTTTC. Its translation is CAISAWAGGISGANVLTF.

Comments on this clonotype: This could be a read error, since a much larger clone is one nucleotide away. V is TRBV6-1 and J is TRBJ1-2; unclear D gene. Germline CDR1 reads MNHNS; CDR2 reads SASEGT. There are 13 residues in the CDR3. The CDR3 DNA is TGTACCAGCAGTGACACATTTAACTATGGCTACACCTTC. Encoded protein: CTSSDTFNYGYTF.

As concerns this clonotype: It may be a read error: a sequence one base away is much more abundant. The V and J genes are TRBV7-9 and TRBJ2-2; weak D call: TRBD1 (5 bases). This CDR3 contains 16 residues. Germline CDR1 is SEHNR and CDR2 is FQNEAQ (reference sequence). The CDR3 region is CASATWTIANTWELFF. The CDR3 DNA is TGTGCCAGCGCCACTTGGACAATCGCGAACACCTGGGAGCTGTTTTTT.

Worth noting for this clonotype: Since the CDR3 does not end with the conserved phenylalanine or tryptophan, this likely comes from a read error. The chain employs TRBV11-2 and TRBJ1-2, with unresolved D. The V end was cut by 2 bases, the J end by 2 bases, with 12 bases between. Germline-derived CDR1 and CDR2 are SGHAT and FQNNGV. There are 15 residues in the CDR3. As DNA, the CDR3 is TGTGCCAGCAGCTTAACTCGCGGGTCAAACTATGGCTACACCTCC. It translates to CASSLTRGSNYGYTS.

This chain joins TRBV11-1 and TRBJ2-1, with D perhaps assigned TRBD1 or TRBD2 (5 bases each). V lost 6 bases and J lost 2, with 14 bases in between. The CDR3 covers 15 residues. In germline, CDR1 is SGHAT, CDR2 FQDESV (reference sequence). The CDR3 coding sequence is TGTGCCAGCAGTTTCGAGGGACGGGCCTACAATGAGCAGTTCTTC. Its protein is CASSFEGRAYNEQFF.

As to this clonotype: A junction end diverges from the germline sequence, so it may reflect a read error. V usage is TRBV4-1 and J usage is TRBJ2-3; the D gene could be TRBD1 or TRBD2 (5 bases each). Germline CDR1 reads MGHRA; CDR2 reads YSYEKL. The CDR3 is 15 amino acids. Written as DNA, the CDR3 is TGCGCCACCAGCCAAGCGGCAGGGAGCACAGATACGCAGTATTTT. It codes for CATSQAAGSTDTQYF.

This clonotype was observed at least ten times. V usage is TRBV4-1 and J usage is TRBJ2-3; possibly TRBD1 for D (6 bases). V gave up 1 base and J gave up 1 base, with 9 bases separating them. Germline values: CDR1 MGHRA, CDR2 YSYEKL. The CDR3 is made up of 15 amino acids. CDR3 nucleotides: TGCGCCAGCAGCCAAGTTGGGGGCCGCACAGATACGCAGTATTTT. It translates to CASSQVGGRTDTQYF.

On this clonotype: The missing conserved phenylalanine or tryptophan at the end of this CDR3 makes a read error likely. The chain's CDR3 is CASSLGGSWNLNEQFL. For the CDR3, the DNA is TGTGCCAGCAGCTTGGGGGGTAGCTGGAACCTCAATGAGCAGTTCTTA. The chain combines TRBV11-2 with TRBJ2-1; perhaps TRBD2 as D (6 bases). Trimming stripped 3 bases from V and 6 bases from J, with 18 bases between. This CDR3 region has 16 residues. CDR1 is SGHAT, CDR2 FQNNGV, per germline.

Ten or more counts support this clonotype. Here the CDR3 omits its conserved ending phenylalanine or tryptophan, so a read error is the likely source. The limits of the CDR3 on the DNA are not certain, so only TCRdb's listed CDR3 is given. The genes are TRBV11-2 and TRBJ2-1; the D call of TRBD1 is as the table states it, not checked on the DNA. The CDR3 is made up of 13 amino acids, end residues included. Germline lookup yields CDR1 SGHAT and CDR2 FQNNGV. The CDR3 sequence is CASSFRTTGAPEV.

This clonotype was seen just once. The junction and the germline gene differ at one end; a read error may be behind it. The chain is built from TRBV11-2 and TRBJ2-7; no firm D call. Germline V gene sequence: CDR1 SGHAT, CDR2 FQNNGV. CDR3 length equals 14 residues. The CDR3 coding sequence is TGTGCCAGCAGCCCTTCCGGGTTAGGCTACGAGCAGTGCTTC. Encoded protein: CASSPSGLGYEQCF.

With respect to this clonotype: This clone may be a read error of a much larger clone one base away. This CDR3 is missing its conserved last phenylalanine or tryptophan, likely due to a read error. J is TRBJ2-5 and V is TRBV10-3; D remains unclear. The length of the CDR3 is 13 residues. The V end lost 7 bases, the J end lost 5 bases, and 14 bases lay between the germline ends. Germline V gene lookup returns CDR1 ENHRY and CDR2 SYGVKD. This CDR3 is CAIKSTPLETQYY. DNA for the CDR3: TGTGCCATCAAGAGTACACCCCTGGAGACCCAGTACTAC.

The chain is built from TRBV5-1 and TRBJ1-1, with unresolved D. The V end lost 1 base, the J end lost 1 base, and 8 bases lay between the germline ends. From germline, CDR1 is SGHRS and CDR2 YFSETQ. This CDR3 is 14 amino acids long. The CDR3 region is CASSLFGRNTEAFF. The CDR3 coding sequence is TGCGCCAGCAGCTTGTTCGGGAGGAACACTGAAGCTTTCTTT.

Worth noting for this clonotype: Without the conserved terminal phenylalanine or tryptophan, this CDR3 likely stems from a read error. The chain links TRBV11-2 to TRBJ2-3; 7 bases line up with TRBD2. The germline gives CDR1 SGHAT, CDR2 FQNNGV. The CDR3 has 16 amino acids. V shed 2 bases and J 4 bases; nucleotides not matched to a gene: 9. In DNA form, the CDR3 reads TGTGCCAGCAGCTTACTACTTGCGCGGGAGTCAGATACGCAGTATCTT. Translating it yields CASSLLLARESDTQYL.

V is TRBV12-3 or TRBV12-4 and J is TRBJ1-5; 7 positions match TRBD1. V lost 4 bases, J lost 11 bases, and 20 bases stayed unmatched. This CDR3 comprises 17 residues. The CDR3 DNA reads TGTGCCAGCAGTTCCCTGGGGGCAGGGGGGGTCGTTCGTGCCCAGCATTTT. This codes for CASSSLGAGGVVRAQHF.

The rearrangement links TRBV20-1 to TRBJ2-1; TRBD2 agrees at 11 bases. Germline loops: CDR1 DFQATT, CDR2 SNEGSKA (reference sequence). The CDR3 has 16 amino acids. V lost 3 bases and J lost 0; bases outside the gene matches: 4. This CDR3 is CSASRTSGLSYNEQFF. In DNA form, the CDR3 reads TGCAGTGCTAGCCGGACTAGCGGGCTCTCCTACAATGAGCAGTTCTTC.

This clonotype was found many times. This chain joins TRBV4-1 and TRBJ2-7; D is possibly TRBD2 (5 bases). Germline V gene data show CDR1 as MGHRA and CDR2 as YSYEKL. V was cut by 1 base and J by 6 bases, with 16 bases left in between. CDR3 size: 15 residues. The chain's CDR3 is CASSQAGGGPAEQYF. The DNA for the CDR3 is TGCGCCAGCAGCCAAGCTGGCGGAGGACCCGCCGAGCAGTACTTC.